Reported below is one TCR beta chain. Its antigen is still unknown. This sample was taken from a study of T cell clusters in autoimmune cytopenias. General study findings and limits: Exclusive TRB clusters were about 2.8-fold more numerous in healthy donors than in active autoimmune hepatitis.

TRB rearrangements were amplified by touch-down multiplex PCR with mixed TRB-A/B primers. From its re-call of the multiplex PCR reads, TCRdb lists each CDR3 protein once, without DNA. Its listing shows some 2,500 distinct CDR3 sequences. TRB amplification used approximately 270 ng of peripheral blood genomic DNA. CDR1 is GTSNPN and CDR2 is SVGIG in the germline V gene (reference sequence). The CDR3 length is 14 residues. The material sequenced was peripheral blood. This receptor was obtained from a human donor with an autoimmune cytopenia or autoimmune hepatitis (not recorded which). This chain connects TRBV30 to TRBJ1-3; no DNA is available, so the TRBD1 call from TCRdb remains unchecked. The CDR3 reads CAWSTGFGGNTIYF.